This TCR beta chain was found in a study of shared clonotypes between healthy human individuals. The germline V gene has CDR1 SGHTA and CDR2 FQGNSA. V lost 7 bases to trimming and J lost 9 bases, with 18 bases between them. This CDR3 is 14 amino acids long. Of note for this clone: As yet, its antigen is unknown.

Libraries were prepared by immunoSEQ multiplex PCR; TCRdb keeps only in-frame clonotypes and omits some of them. Of about 670,000 clones in the sample, approximately 75% were seen once. Study conclusions and caveats: Represented diversity, genetic and exposure-history alike, was limited by few donors. Only blood underwent sampling, and tissue repertoires likely differ. Naive CD4 clonotype sharing across a few donors was about 5.3%. Some clonotypes were shared by all four sorted-subset donors, while others were not shared. The non-shared ones had lower generation probabilities than the shared ones.

The sample was memory CD4+ T cells sorted from blood. Subset noted: CD45RA-negative fraction. This TCR derives from a woman in her twenties or thirties in good health. V and J are TRBV7-2 and TRBJ2-2, with D unresolved. The CDR3 is CASTSDGWGRELFF. The CDR3 DNA reads TGTGCCAGCACTTCCGACGGGTGGGGAAGGGAGCTGTTTTTT.